Listed below are T cell receptor beta chains from one sample, sequenced in a study of OX40 agonist ivuxolimab in advanced cancers. Sequenced by immunoSEQ multiplex PCR; TCRdb stores in-frame clones only, minus some. The sample yields approximately 50,000 clones, approximately 86% seen once. Specimen: CD4+ or CD8+ T cells sorted from blood, collected in a trial of the OX40 agonist ivuxolimab. The receptors come from an adult with an advanced solid tumor such as melanoma, head and neck, liver or kidney cancer. Both conserved end residues are part of each CDR3. D genes are given only for firm matches. Part of the rows lack a size; the others show once, few, many or a class for expanded clones.

len	v_gene	j_gene	d_gene	abundance	CDR3nt	CDR3aa
13	TRBV2	TRBJ1-5	-	-	TGTGCCAGCCTTGGTGAGGGGAATCAGCCCCAGCATTTT	CASLGEGNQPQHF
13	TRBV4-1	TRBJ1-5	-	-	TGCGCCAGCAGCCAAGAGAACCGGCCGCCCCAGCATTTT	CASSQENRPPQHF
16	TRBV7-6	TRBJ2-3	TRBD2	-	TGTGCCAGCAGCGAACACGAGCTAGCGGGATGGGATACGCAGTATTTT	CASSEHELAGWDTQYF
13	TRBV6-4	TRBJ2-2	-	-	TGTGCCAGCAGTGACTCGACAACCGGGGAGCTGTTTTTT	CASSDSTTGELFF
12	TRBV28	TRBJ2-7	-	-	TGTGCCAGCAGTTGGACAGTCGGCGAGCAGTACTTC	CASSWTVGEQYF
15	TRBV7-9	TRBJ1-4	-	-	TGTGCCAGCAGCTTAGGAACAGGGCGAAATGAAAAACTGTTTTTT	CASSLGTGRNEKLFF
15	TRBV6-6	TRBJ2-7	TRBD2	-	TGTGCCAGCAGTCGAACGGGACTAGCGGCCTACGAGCAGTACTTC	CASSRTGLAAYEQYF
14	TRBV18	TRBJ2-2	-	once	TGTGCCAGCTCACGGCCAGGGAACACCGGGGAGCTGTTTTTT	CASSRPGNTGELFF
17	TRBV5-1	TRBJ2-7	TRBD1	-	TGCGCCAGCAGCTTGGCTTCCCCCGGACAGGGGGTCGGGGAGCAGTACTTC	CASSLASPGQGVGEQYF
14	TRBV5-8	TRBJ2-5	-	-	TGTGCCAGCAGCTACCTAACAGGGCCACGGACCCAGTACTTC	CASSYLTGPRTQYF
14	TRBV6-6	TRBJ2-1	TRBD1	-	TGTGCCAGCAGTTCCATGACAGGGATGGATGAGCAGTTCTTC	CASSSMTGMDEQFF
14	TRBV19	TRBJ2-1	-	-	TGTGCCAGTAGTATTTCGGGGGCGTACAATGAGCAGTTCTTC	CASSISGAYNEQFF
15	TRBV19	TRBJ1-1	-	-	TGTGCCAGCCGGGTTTTTCAGGGTGGTGGGACTGAAGCTTTCTTT	CASRVFQGGGTEAFF
15	TRBV28	TRBJ2-7	-	-	TGTGCCAGCAGTTTAGAACTAGCCCTCTCCTACGAGCAGTACTTC	CASSLELALSYEQYF
15	TRBV6-1	TRBJ2-5	-	-	TGTGCCAGCAGTGAGGGCCTCGGGAGAGAAGAGACCCAGTACTTC	CASSEGLGREETQYF
13	TRBV4-1	TRBJ2-1	TRBD1	-	TGCGCCAGCAGCCAACGGGACAGCAATGAGCAGTTCTTC	CASSQRDSNEQFF
17	TRBV27	TRBJ2-6	-	-	TGTGCCAGCAGCCCGAAAAGCGATACCGCTGGGGCCAACGTCCTGACTTTC	CASSPKSDTAGANVLTF
15	TRBV5-1	TRBJ2-5	TRBD1	-	TGCGCCAGCAGCGTAACCGGGACAGGGGAAGAGACCCAGTACTTC	CASSVTGTGEETQYF
15	TRBV27	TRBJ2-7	-	-	TGTGCCAGCAGTTTCCGTCGCGGAGGGTTATACGAGCAGTACTTC	CASSFRRGGLYEQYF
16	TRBV10-3	TRBJ2-5	TRBD2	-	TGTGCCATCAGTGGTGGGACTAGCGCGACTCAAGAGACCCAGTACTTC	CAISGGTSATQETQYF
17	TRBV30	TRBJ2-2	TRBD1	-	TGTGCCTCCTATATTCCCTACAGGGGGCACGGCACCGGGGAGCTGTTTTTT	CASYIPYRGHGTGELFF
12	TRBV2	TRBJ1-1	-	-	TGTGCCAGCAGTGCGGAGAACACTGAAGCTTTCTTT	CASSAENTEAFF
12	TRBV7-9	TRBJ2-7	-	-	TGTGCCAGCAGCTTAGTCTCCTACGAGCAGTACTTC	CASSLVSYEQYF
16	TRBV11-2	TRBJ2-1	TRBD2	-	TGTGCCAGCAGACAAGGGGCTAGCGGGAGCTACAATGAGCAGTTCTTC	CASRQGASGSYNEQFF
18	TRBV4-1	TRBJ2-3	TRBD2	-	TGCGCCAGCAGCCAAACCGGGACTAGCGGGACGGTCACAGATACGCAGTATTTT	CASSQTGTSGTVTDTQYF
15	TRBV7-9	TRBJ2-5	-	-	TGTGCCAGCAGCTTAGGAGGAGGGGGCGGGGAGACCCAGTACTTC	CASSLGGGGGETQYF
13	TRBV27	TRBJ2-7	TRBD2	-	TGTGCCAGCACAGCTAGCGGTGCTTACGAGCAGTACTTC	CASTASGAYEQYF
15	TRBV6-5	TRBJ2-2	TRBD1	-	TGTGCCAGCAGTCGGGACAGGGGTTTCACCGGGGAGCTGTTTTTT	CASSRDRGFTGELFF
16	TRBV6-6	TRBJ1-5	TRBD1	-	TGTGCCAGCAGTTCTTGGGACAGGGGAGGGGGTCAGCCCCAGCATTTT	CASSSWDRGGGQPQHF
14	TRBV19	TRBJ1-1	TRBD1	-	TGTGCCAGTATGCGCCGGGACAGGAACACTGAAGCTTTCTTT	CASMRRDRNTEAFF
15	TRBV5-1	TRBJ1-4	-	-	TGCGCCAGCAGCGTTGGGCGGTCAACTAATGAAAAACTGTTTTTT	CASSVGRSTNEKLFF
12	TRBV9	TRBJ1-1	-	-	TGTGCCAGCAGCGTAGTAGGGGGGGAAGCTTTCTTT	CASSVVGGEAFF
15	TRBV5-5	TRBJ2-2	-	-	TGTGCCAGCAGCTTGCCCCGGACGAACACCGGGGAGCTGTTTTTT	CASSLPRTNTGELFF
14	TRBV4-1	TRBJ2-2	-	-	TGCGCCAGCAGCCCCTTTCCGGTTCCCGGGGAGCTGTTTTTT	CASSPFPVPGELFF
14	TRBV6-5	TRBJ2-7	-	-	TGTGCCAGCAGGAGGGGTCCCCCGACTTACGAGCAGTACTTC	CASRRGPPTYEQYF
16	TRBV18	TRBJ2-2	-	-	TGTGCCAGCTCACTATCGACAGGTTCGAACACCGGGGAGCTGTTTTTT	CASSLSTGSNTGELFF
17	TRBV7-9	TRBJ2-7	-	once	TGTGCCAGCAGCTTAGGCCCCGGGACAACTAGCTCCTACGAGCAGTACTTC	CASSLGPGTTSSYEQYF
13	TRBV6-1	TRBJ1-2	-	-	TGTGCCAGCAGTGGACGGGACAAAAATGGCTACACCTTC	CASSGRDKNGYTF
12	TRBV28	TRBJ2-7	-	-	TGTGCCAGCAGTCCCCACCCTGGGGAGCAGTACTTC	CASSPHPGEQYF
15	TRBV5-1	TRBJ2-7	-	-	TGCGCCAGCAGCTTGGCAATACACCTTTCCTACGAGCAGTACTTC	CASSLAIHLSYEQYF
18	TRBV18	TRBJ1-5	TRBD1	-	TGTGCCAGCTCACGCGGGGGTCGGCCAGGGGGCAGTAATCAGCCCCAGCATTTT	CASSRGGRPGGSNQPQHF
15	TRBV4-1	TRBJ2-2	-	-	TGCGCCAGCAGCCAGGGGAATAGGAACACCGGGGAGCTGTTTTTT	CASSQGNRNTGELFF
16	TRBV27	TRBJ2-1	-	-	TGTGCCAGCAGTCCCCACCCCCCTACGACTTGGAATGAGCAGTTCTTC	CASSPHPPTTWNEQFF
14	TRBV9	TRBJ1-3	-	-	TGTGCCAGCAGCGCCGGGCCTTCTGGAAACACCATATATTTT	CASSAGPSGNTIYF